The clone carrying this TCR beta chain occurred many times. This record belongs to a study of CD8+CD57+ T cells in acquired aplastic anemia. All sequencing subjects had displayed CD8+CD57+ cell expansion on flow cytometry. V dropped 5 bases and J dropped 6 bases, with 16 bases sitting between them. CDR3 length: 15 amino acids. Germline values: CDR1 SGHTA, CDR2 FQGNSA. According to the study, genomic DNA was the template for TCR beta VDJ and CDR3 profiling. Each CDR3 protein is one row after TCRdb ran MiXCR on the reads. The sample holds approximately 190,000 distinct CDR3 sequences; approximately 48% are singletons and the top ten take about 9.7%.

The chain combines TRBV7-2 with TRBJ2-2, with D possibly being TRBD1 (6 bases). This TCR was recovered from a human donor with aplastic anemia. The sequencing sample was made of sorted CD4+, CD8+, or CD8+CD57+ T cells (not recorded which) from PBMCs. The CDR3 bases are TGTGCCAGCAGCCATCAACAGGGTTGGGCCGGGGAGCTGTTTTTT. Translated: CASSHQQGWAGELFF.